In its sample, the clone carrying this T cell receptor beta chain was seen many times. The antigen remains unidentified. Molecular barcoded adaptors covering alpha/delta and beta/gamma chains were used on approximately 440 ng RNA. Each CDR3 protein gets one entry after TCRdb re-called the reads with MiXCR. The data contain 50,000 or so distinct CDR3 sequences, over 9.5% of them singletons. This sample was taken from a study of read filtering for tumor transcriptome and immune sequencing. The overall study: DNase treatment preceded whole-transcriptome library preparation. Findings and limits, study-wide: Even smaller IR-seq throughput identified most shared clonotypes.

The sequence was obtained from a donor at least 40 years old with multiple myeloma. The specimen was a population of CD138-negative cells sorted from bone marrow.

The CDR3 DNA is TGCGCCAGCAGCTCGCTCCAGGGGATCCCTGAAGCTTTCTTT. It is translated as CASSSLQGIPEAFF. The rearrangement links TRBV5-1 to TRBJ1-1; tentative D call: TRBD1 (6 bases). In germline, CDR1 is SGHRS, CDR2 YFSETQ. The CDR3 has 14 residues. V was clipped by 3 bases and J by 6 bases, with 15 bases between them.